The 22 T cell receptor beta chains below come from one sample, sequenced in a study of cytomegalovirus exposure and HLA in healthy donors. Use of 60 Vbeta and 13 Jbeta primers characterized the PCR. TCRdb's copy holds only in-frame clones and misses some; the assay was immunoSEQ multiplex PCR. This table holds approximately 160,000 clones, about 77% found once. The source material was PBMCs. The source of these receptors is a woman aged 40 to 55 in good health and CMV-seropositive.

The rearrangement links TRBV28 to TRBJ2-1, with D tentatively TRBD1 (6 bases). CDR1 is MDHEN and CDR2 is SYDVKM in the germline V gene. V was shortened by 6 bases and J by 0 bases, with 9 bases between the two germline ends. The CDR3 length is 14 residues. The CDR3 loop is CASRIQGSYNEQFF. The CDR3 DNA sequence: TGTGCCAGCAGGATACAGGGCTCCTACAATGAGCAGTTCTTC. Full variable domain (remainder filled in from reference TRBV28 and TRBJ2-1): DVKVTQSSRYLVKRTGEKVFLECVQDMDHENMFWYRQDPGLGLRLIYFSYDVKMKEKGDIPEGYSVSREKKERFSLILESASTNQTSMYLCASRIQGSYNEQFFGPGTRLTVL.

V is TRBV2 and J is TRBJ2-5; 12 bases align to TRBD2. Per the germline V gene, CDR1 is SNHLY and CDR2 is FYNNEI. The CDR3 length is 15 residues. Trimming cost V 8 bases and J 4 bases; bases outside gene matches: 8. CDR3 residues: CASCLAGGPGETQYF. The CDR3 DNA reads TGTGCCAGCTGCCTAGCGGGAGGGCCCGGAGAGACCCAGTACTTC.

This chain joins TRBV18 and TRBJ1-1, with TRBD1 matching 11 bases. J gave up 7 bases and V 2 bases, and 6 bases lay outside the gene matches. Germline-derived CDR1 and CDR2 are KGHSH and LQKENI. The CDR3 runs 15 residues. CDR3 in DNA: TGTGCCAGCTCACCAAGGACAGGGGGCGCAAGTGAAGCTTTCTTT. This encodes CASSPRTGGASEAFF.

The V and J genes are TRBV6-1 and TRBJ1-5; TRBD1 aligns across 9 bases. The length of the CDR3 is 16 residues. V shed 0 bases, J shed 6 bases, and the junction held 6 bases outside the gene matches. Germline V gives CDR1 MNHNS, CDR2 SASEGT. As DNA, the CDR3 is TGTGCCAGCAGTGAAGCGCGAGGGACAGGGACTCAGCCCCAGCATTTT. It yields the protein CASSEARGTGTQPQHF.

The chain recombines TRBV19 with TRBJ1-2; possibly TRBD1 for D (5 bases). V lost 5 bases and J 3 bases, leaving 7 bases between the germline ends. The CDR3 is 12 residues long. CDR1 and CDR2 (germline): LNHDA, SQIVND (reference sequence). The CDR3 here is CASSPGHYGYTF. CDR3 DNA: TGTGCCAGTAGTCCAGGGCACTATGGCTACACCTTC.

The V gene is TRBV5-4, the J gene TRBJ2-5; 8 bases agree with TRBD1. The end of the DNA aligns better with TRBJ2-7, so the J call may be wrong. There are 15 residues in the CDR3. Looked up from germline, CDR1 is SGHNT and CDR2 is YYREEE (reference sequence). The CDR3 DNA reads as TGTGCCAGCAGCGTTGACAGGGGTCCCCCCTACGAGCAGTACTTC. Residues: CASSVDRGPPYEQYF.

V and J are TRBV2 and TRBJ1-1, with 9 bases aligning to TRBD1. Germline CDR1 and CDR2: SNHLY and FYNNEI. This CDR3 is built from 13 residues. The V and J ends lost 6 bases and 4 bases, in that order; junction bases with no gene match: 3. The CDR3 DNA sequence: TGTGCCAGCAGCGGGACAGGGCCCACTGAAGCTTTCTTT. This sequence encodes CASSGTGPTEAFF.

This chain connects TRBV30 to TRBJ1-2, with 11 bases matching TRBD1. J was trimmed by 8 bases and V by 5 bases; bases with no gene match: 1. CDR3 length: 11 residues. CDR1 and CDR2 from the germline V gene are GTSNPN and SVGIG (reference sequence). The CDR3 region is CAWGTGGGYTF. CDR3 coding DNA: TGTGCCTGGGGGACAGGGGGGGGCTACACCTTC.

The rearrangement joins TRBV5-6 to TRBJ1-1, with D tentatively TRBD1 (5 bases). The CDR3 totals 14 residues. The V end was cut by 2 bases, the J end by 5 bases, with 13 bases between. Germline V gene sequence: CDR1 SGHDT, CDR2 YYEEEE. In DNA, the CDR3 is TGTGCCAGCAGCTTACCCGGGGGGGAAACTGAAGCTTTCTTT. It specifies CASSLPGGETEAFF.

The chain couples TRBV14 to TRBJ2-5, with 8 bases lining up with TRBD2. Germline CDR1 and CDR2: SGHDN and FVKESK. CDR3 length: 15 residues. J lost 5 bases, V lost 1 base, and 6 bases had no gene match. The CDR3 sequence: CASSQGASGWETQYF. The CDR3 DNA reads as TGTGCCAGCAGCCAAGGTGCTAGCGGGTGGGAGACCCAGTACTTC.

This chain links TRBV5-5 with TRBJ1-3; tentative D call: TRBD1 (5 bases). The CDR3 is 16 amino acids. The germline V gene encodes CDR1 SGHKS and CDR2 YYEKEE (reference sequence). V gave up 4 bases and J gave up 1 base, with 15 bases separating them. Here the CDR3 DNA reads TGTGCCAGCAGCCCATTCGGGGGTGCTTCTGGAAACACCATATATTTT. Amino acid sequence: CASSPFGGASGNTIYF. The entire variable domain, with the rest obtained from reference TRBV5-5 and TRBJ1-3, is as follows: DAGVTQSPTHLIKTRGQQVTLRCSPISGHKSVSWYQQVLGQGPQFIFQYYEKEERGRGNFPDRFSARQFPNYSSELNVNALLLGDSALYLCASSPFGGASGNTIYFGEGSWLTVV.

The chain has TRBV5-1 and TRBJ2-1, with 7 bases fitting TRBD2. After removal of 2 bases from V and 9 bases from J, the junction contained 2 bases not matched to a gene. CDR3 length: 12 amino acids. The germline V gene has CDR1 SGHRS and CDR2 YFSETQ. The CDR3 sequence: CASSFGGGEQFF. CDR3 DNA: TGCGCCAGCAGCTTCGGCGGGGGTGAGCAGTTCTTC. Supplemented by reference TRBV5-1 and TRBJ2-1, the full variable domain reads KAGVTQTPRYLIKTRGQQVTLSCSPISGHRSVSWYQQTPGQGLQFLFEYFSETQRNKGNFPGRFSGRQFSNSRSEMNVSTLELGDSALYLCASSFGGGEQFFGPGTRLTVL.

On this clone itself: At one of its ends the junction is not consistent with the germline gene, which may arise from a read error. The J gene is TRBJ2-7, the V gene TRBV7-9; 15 positions match TRBD2. The CDR3 has 19 amino acids. Germline loops: CDR1 SEHNR, CDR2 FQNEAQ (reference sequence). CDR3 in amino acids: CSSSPGTSGRKFSTYEQYF. The CDR3 DNA follows: TGTTCCAGCAGCCCGGGGACTAGCGGGAGGAAATTCTCCACTTACGAGCAGTACTTC.

This chain uses TRBV5-4 with TRBJ2-7; 9 bases are a match to TRBD1. The CDR3 spans 15 residues. Losses at the gene ends were 0 bases for V and 4 bases for J; bases not matched to a gene: 5. Germline V gene sequence: CDR1 SGHNT, CDR2 YYREEE (reference sequence). The CDR3 loop reads CASSLGTGGEYEQYF. The DNA for the CDR3 is TGTGCCAGCAGCTTGGGCACAGGGGGCGAATACGAGCAGTACTTC.

This clone was counted a single time. This chain connects TRBV5-4 to TRBJ2-5, with D uncertain. The J call may be wrong; the DNA end is better matched by TRBJ2-7. This CDR3 spans 13 amino acids. Germline values: CDR1 SGHNT, CDR2 YYREEE (reference sequence). The DNA for the CDR3 is TGTGCCAGCAGCTTGGACAGATCCTACGAGCAGTACTTC. Protein: CASSLDRSYEQYF.

This clone appeared once. The chain uses TRBV4-3 and TRBJ2-3; 9 nucleotides agree with TRBD2. The CDR3 is 14 amino acids. The V gene end was trimmed by 4 bases and the J gene end by 7 bases; junction bases not matched to a gene: 6. Per the germline V gene, CDR1 is LGHNA and CDR2 is YSLEER. The CDR3 spells CASSLSGGGNTQYF. In nucleotides, the CDR3 is TGCGCCAGCAGCCTTAGCGGGGGTGGAAATACGCAGTATTTT.

The genes are TRBV4-3 and TRBJ2-3; possible D gene TRBD2, 5 bases. The CDR3 totals 15 residues. The germline CDR1 and CDR2 sequences are LGHNA and YSLEER. The V end lost 3 bases, the J end lost 4 bases, and 14 bases lay between the germline ends. The CDR3 here is CASSQVGLRADTQYF. The CDR3 region has the DNA TGCGCCAGCAGCCAGGTGGGCCTGAGGGCAGATACGCAGTATTTT.

The V call is TRBV6-5, the J call TRBJ2-7; D uncertain. The ends were cut back, 0 bases at V and 7 bases at J, with 4 bases in the middle. Germline loops: CDR1 MNHEY, CDR2 SVGAGI. The CDR3 is 11 amino acids. The CDR3 loop is CASSYSTEQYF. CDR3 nucleotide sequence: TGTGCCAGCAGTTACTCGACTGAGCAGTACTTC.

This clone was detected once. This chain joins TRBV18 and TRBJ1-1; no clear D. There are 12 residues in the CDR3. Trimming removed 3 bases from V and 4 bases from J, with 6 bases in between. CDR1 is KGHSH, CDR2 LQKENI, per germline. CDR3 region: CASSPGSTEAFF. The CDR3 DNA sequence: TGTGCCAGCTCACCCGGTTCCACTGAAGCTTTCTTT.

This chain links TRBV19 with TRBJ2-7; TRBD1 matches at 7 bases. The CDR3 has 15 amino acids. Looked up from germline, CDR1 is LNHDA and CDR2 is SQIVND (reference sequence). Germline trimming cut 5 bases from V and 5 bases from J; bases unmatched to any gene: 12. CDR3 loop: CASSSLERQGDEQYF. Here the CDR3 DNA reads TGTGCCAGTAGTTCGCTGGAGAGGCAGGGGGACGAGCAGTACTTC.

This clone was found a few times. The chain links TRBV11-2 to TRBJ1-5, with D tentatively TRBD1 (5 bases). CDR1 and CDR2 (germline): SGHAT, FQNNGV. CDR3 size: 15 residues. Trimming took off 5 bases at V and 0 bases at J, with 11 bases between the two ends. CDR3 sequence reads: CASSPDRYSNQPQHF. The CDR3 nucleotides read TGTGCCAGCAGCCCCGACAGATATAGCAATCAGCCCCAGCATTTT.

The V call is TRBV27, the J call TRBJ2-7; a possible D gene is TRBD1 (5 bases). Trimming pared 2 bases from V and 0 bases from J, leaving 14 bases between. The CDR3 sequence is 16 residues long. Germline lookup yields CDR1 MNHEY and CDR2 SMNVEV (reference sequence). In nucleotides, the CDR3 is TGTGCCAGCAGTTTAAGGGGCTCAACGAGCTCCTACGAGCAGTACTTC. It yields the protein CASSLRGSTSSYEQYF.